This T cell receptor beta chain stems from a study of blood T cells in healthy people across ages. Caucasian, healthy and from Russia, the donors were aged between about 6 and 100. Per individual sample, total RNA of at least 6 micrograms was extracted. General study results and limits: When set beside aged donors, long-lived donors presented more naive CD4+ cells and higher diversity. Using unsorted PBMCs precluded a conclusive naive versus antigen-experienced comparison.

This CDR3 region has 14 residues. V was pared by 7 bases and J by 5 bases, with 5 bases of the junction left unmatched. Primed by a sample-barcoded 5' primer and a J-beta primer mix, a second PCR proceeded for 7 to 11 cycles. TCRdb analysed the 5' RACE reads with MiXCR anew, one entry per CDR3 protein. This table holds under 1,000,000 distinct CDR3 sequences, around 34% found once. This clonotype was detected once. Its antigen is still unknown. The TCR originated in a man younger than 35 in good health. The J gene is TRBJ2-3, the V gene TRBV12-3 or TRBV12-4; TRBD2 matches 11 bases. Specimen: blood. The CDR3 coding sequence is TGTGCCAGCACCCAGGGACTAGCGGTAGATACGCAGTATTTT. Amino acids: CASTQGLAVDTQYF.